The 5 T cell receptor beta chains given below trace back to one sample, sequenced in a study of blood T cells in healthy people across ages. Through a sample-barcoded 5' primer and a J-beta primer mix, a second PCR was run for roughly 7 to 11 cycles. Via MiXCR, TCRdb re-called the 5' RACE reads, giving one row per CDR3 protein. Of hundreds of thousands of distinct CDR3 sequences in the sample, around 24% were seen once. This sample also appeared in a second study, on T cells of mothers and their children.

Sequenced: blood. The receptors originated from a boy under 18 in good health.

This chain connects TRBV18 to TRBJ1-5; TRBD1 matches at 7 bases. The trim removed 4 bases at V and 4 bases at J, leaving 16 bases unmatched. CDR3 size: 18 residues. Germline V gives CDR1 KGHSH, CDR2 LQKENI. CDR3: CASSHNRPGQTTNQPQHF. CDR3 nucleotide sequence: TGTGCCAGCTCACATAACAGGCCGGGACAGACCACTAATCAGCCCCAGCATTTT.

The sample holds one count of this clonotype. The rearrangement uses TRBV20-1 and TRBJ2-3, with 7 bases identical to TRBD1. The CDR3 spans 14 residues. V was pared by 5 bases and J by 5 bases, with 10 bases of the junction left unmatched. Germline V CDR1 and CDR2: DFQATT, SNEGSKA (reference sequence). The CDR3 sequence: CSAFPRGRQDTQYF. For the CDR3, the DNA is TGCAGTGCTTTCCCCAGGGGGAGACAAGATACGCAGTATTTT.

This clonotype turned up a few times. The chain employs TRBV10-3 and TRBJ2-5; D possibly matches TRBD1 or TRBD2 (6 bases each). The germline V gene has CDR1 ENHRY and CDR2 SYGVKD. Trimming took 11 bases from V and 5 from J, leaving 18 bases between them. The CDR3 is 13 residues long. The CDR3 nucleotides are TGTGCCTTCTCGGACTTGGGGGGCGAGACCCAGTACTTC. Protein: CAFSDLGGETQYF.

This clonotype was recorded a few times. The chain is built from TRBV20-1 and TRBJ2-1; tentative D call: TRBD2 (7 bases). The CDR3 has 12 amino acids. The germline CDR1 and CDR2 sequences are DFQATT and SNEGSKA (reference sequence). V shed 6 bases and J shed 6 bases, with 12 bases lying between them. DNA of the CDR3: TGCAGTGCGGGAGGGGGGACCAATGAGCAGTTCTTC. This encodes CSAGGGTNEQFF.

The V call is TRBV2, the J call TRBJ2-5; D is unresolved. The J call could be wrong; TRBJ2-1 is a better fit for the DNA end. The CDR3 sequence is 14 residues long. In germline, CDR1 is SNHLY, CDR2 FYNNEI. Here the CDR3 reads CASSEALGGNEQFF. The CDR3 DNA is TGTGCCAGCAGTGAAGCGCTGGGCGGCAATGAGCAGTTCTTC.